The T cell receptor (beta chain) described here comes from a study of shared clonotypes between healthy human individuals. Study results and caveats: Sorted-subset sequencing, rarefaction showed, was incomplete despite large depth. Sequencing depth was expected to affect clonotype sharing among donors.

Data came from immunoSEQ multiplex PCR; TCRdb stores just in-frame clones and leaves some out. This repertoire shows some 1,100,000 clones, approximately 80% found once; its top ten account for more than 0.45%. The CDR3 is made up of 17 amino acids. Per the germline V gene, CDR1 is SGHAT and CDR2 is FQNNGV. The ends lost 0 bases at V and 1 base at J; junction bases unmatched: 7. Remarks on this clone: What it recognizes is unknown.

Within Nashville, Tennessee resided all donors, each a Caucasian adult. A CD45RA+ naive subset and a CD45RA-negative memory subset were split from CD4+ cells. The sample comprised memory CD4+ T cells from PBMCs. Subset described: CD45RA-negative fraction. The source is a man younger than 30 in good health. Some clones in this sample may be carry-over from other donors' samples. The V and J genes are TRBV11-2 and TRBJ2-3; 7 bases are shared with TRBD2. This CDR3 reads CASSLDPLRGGTDTQYF. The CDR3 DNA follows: TGTGCCAGCAGCTTAGACCCCCTCCGGGGGGGCACAGATACGCAGTATTTT. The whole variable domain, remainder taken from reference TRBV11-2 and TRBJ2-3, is EAGVAQSPRYKIIEKRQSVAFWCNPISGHATLYWYQQILGQGPKLLIQFQNNGVVDDSQLPKDRFSAERLKGVDSTLKIQPAKLEDSAVYLCASSLDPLRGGTDTQYFGPGTRLTVL.